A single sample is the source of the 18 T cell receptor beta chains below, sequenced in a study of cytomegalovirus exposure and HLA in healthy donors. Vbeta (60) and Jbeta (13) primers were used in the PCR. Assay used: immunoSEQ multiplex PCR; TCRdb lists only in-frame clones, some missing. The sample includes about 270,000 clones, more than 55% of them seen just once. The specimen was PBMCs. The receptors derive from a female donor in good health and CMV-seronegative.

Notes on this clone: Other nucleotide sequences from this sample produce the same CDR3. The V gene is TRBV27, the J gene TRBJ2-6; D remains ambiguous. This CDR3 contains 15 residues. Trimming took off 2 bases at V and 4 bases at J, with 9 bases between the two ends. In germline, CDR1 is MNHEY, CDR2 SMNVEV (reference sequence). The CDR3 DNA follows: TGTGCCAGCAGTTTAAGCTTGTCCGGGGCCAACGTCCTGACTTTC. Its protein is CASSLSLSGANVLTF.

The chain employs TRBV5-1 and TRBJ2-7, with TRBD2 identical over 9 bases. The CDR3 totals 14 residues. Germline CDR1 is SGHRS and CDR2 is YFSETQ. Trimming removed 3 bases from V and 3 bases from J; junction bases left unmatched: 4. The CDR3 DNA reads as TGCGCCAGCAGCTACGGGACTAGCATCTACGAGCAGTACTTC. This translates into CASSYGTSIYEQYF.

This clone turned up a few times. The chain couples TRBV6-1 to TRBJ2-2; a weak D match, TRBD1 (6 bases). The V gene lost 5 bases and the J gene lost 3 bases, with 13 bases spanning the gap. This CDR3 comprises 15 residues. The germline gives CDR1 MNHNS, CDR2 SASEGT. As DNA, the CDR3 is TGTGCCAGCAGTTCGAATGGGGGCGACACCGGGGAGCTGTTTTTT. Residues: CASSSNGGDTGELFF.

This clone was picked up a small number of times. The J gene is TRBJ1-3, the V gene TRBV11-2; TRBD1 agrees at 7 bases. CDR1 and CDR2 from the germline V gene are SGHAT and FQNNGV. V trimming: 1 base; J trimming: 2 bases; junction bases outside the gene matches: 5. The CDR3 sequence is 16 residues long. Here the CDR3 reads CASSLGDRATGNTIYF. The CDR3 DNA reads TGTGCCAGCAGCTTAGGAGACAGGGCAACTGGAAACACCATATATTTT.

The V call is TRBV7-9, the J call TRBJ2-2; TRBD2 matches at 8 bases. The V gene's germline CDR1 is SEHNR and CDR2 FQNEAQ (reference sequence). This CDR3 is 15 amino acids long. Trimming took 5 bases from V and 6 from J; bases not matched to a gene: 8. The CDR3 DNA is TGTGCCAGCAGCCCTCGGGAGGGCCGCGCCGGGGAGCTGTTTTTT. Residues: CASSPREGRAGELFF.

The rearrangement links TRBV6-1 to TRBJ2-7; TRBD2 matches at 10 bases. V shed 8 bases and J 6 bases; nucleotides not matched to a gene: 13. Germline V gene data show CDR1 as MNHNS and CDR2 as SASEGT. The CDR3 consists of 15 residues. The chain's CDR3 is CASVLLAGEFREQYF. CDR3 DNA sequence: TGTGCCAGCGTGCTTCTAGCGGGAGAATTCCGCGAGCAGTACTTC.

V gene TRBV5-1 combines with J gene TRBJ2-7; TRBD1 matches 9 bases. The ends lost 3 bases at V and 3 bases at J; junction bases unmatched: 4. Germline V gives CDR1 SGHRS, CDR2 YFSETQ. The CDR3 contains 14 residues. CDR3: CASSSGQGFYEQYF. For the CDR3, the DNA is TGCGCCAGCAGCTCGGGACAGGGCTTCTACGAGCAGTACTTC. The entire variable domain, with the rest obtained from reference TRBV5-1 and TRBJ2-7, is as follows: KAGVTQTPRYLIKTRGQQVTLSCSPISGHRSVSWYQQTPGQGLQFLFEYFSETQRNKGNFPGRFSGRQFSNSRSEMNVSTLELGDSALYLCASSSGQGFYEQYFGPGTRLTVT.

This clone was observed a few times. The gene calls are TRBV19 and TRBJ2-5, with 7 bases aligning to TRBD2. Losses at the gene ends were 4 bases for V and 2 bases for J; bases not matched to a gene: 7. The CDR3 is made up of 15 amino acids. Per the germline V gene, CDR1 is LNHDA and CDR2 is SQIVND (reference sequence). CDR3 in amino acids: CASSSLTSVQETQYF. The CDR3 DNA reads TGTGCCAGTAGTAGCCTAACTAGCGTTCAAGAGACCCAGTACTTC.

The DNA of the CDR3 is TGTGCCAGCTCCCGGGAACCGCGACACCCCCAAGAGACCCAGTACTTC. Amino acid sequence: CASSREPRHPQETQYF. This chain joins TRBV18 and TRBJ2-5; possible D gene TRBD2, 5 bases. The germline V gene encodes CDR1 KGHSH and CDR2 LQKENI. The CDR3 has 16 residues. V shed 6 bases and J shed 1 base, with 18 bases lying between them.

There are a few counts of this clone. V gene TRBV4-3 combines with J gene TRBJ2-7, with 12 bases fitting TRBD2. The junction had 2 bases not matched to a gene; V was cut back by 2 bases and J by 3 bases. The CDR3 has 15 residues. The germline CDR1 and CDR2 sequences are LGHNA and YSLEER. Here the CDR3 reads CASSQTTSGSYEQYF. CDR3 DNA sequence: TGCGCCAGCAGCCAAACGACTAGCGGGAGCTACGAGCAGTACTTC.

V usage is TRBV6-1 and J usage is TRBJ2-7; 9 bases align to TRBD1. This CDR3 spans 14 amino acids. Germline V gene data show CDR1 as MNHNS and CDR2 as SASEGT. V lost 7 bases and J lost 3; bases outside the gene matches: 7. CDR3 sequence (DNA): TGTGCCAGCAACCGGGACAGGGCGAGCTACGAGCAGTACTTC. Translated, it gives CASNRDRASYEQYF.

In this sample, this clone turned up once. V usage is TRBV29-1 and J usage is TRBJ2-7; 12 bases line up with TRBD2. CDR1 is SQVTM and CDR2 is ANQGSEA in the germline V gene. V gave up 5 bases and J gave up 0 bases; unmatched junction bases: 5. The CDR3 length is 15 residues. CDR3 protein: CSVSGLAGPSYEQYF. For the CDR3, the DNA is TGCAGCGTTTCGGGACTAGCGGGTCCCTCCTACGAGCAGTACTTC.

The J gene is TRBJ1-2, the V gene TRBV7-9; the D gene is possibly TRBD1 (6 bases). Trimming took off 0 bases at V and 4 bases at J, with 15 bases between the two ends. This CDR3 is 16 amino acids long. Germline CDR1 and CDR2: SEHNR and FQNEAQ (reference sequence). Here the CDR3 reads CASSLAVTGIGYGYTF. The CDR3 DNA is TGTGCCAGCAGCTTAGCCGTCACAGGGATAGGCTATGGCTACACCTTC.

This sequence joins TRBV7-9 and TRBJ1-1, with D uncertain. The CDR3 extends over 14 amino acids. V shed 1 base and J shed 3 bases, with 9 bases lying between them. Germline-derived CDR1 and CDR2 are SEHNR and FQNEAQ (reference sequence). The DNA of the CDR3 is TGTGCCAGCAGCTTAGAGAGGGCCGACACTGAAGCTTTCTTT. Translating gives CASSLERADTEAFF.

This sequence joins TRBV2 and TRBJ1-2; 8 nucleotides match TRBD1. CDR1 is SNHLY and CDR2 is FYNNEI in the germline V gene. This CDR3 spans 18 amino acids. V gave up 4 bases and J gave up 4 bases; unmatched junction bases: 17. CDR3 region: CASSALGDRPDHFYGYTF. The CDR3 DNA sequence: TGTGCCAGCAGTGCGTTAGGGGACAGGCCGGATCACTTCTATGGCTACACCTTC.

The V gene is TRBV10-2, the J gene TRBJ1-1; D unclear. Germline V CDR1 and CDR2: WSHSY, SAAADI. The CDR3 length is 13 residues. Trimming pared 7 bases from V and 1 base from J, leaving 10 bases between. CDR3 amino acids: CASTGHENTEAFF. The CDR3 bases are TGCGCCAGCACAGGTCATGAGAACACTGAAGCTTTCTTT.

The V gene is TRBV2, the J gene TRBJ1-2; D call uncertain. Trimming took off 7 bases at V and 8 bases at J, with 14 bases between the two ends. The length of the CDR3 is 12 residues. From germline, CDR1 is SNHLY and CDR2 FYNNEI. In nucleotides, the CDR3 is TGTGCCAGCATGGAGACGGCGGTCGGCTACACCTTC. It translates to CASMETAVGYTF.

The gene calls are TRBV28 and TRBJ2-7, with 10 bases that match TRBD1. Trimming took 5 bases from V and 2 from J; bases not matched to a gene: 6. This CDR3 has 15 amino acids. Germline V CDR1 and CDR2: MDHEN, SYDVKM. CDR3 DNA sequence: TGTGCCAGCAGTCCGGACAGGGGGTTCCCCTACGAGCAGTACTTC. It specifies CASSPDRGFPYEQYF.